This T cell receptor (beta chain) appears in the sequencing data of a study of control samples from healthy donors and cancer patients. There are 11 residues in the CDR3. The germline gives CDR1 SNHLY, CDR2 FYNNEI. With 7 bases removed from V and 7 bases from J, the gap between germline ends came to 10 bases. Generated by immunoSEQ multiplex PCR, the TCRdb table keeps only in-frame clones and is missing some. The sample holds some 250,000 clones, around 79% seen once. The receptor was derived from a woman aged 60-75 years with lung cancer. The chain employs TRBV2 and TRBJ1-2; D call uncertain. Sequencing used PBMCs. In DNA, the CDR3 is TGTGCCAGCAAATACTCGGGTGGCTACACCTTC. Its protein is CASKYSGGYTF.